This TCR beta chain derives from a study of CD4 T cells in relation to SARS-CoV-2 and coronaviruses. CD4+ T cells from unexposed donors were obtained before the COVID-19 pandemic (2011-2018). CD4+ T cells were isolated from the cells after around 11 days of culture. Only in-frame clones appear in the TCRdb table, and some are missing; sequencing was by immunoSEQ multiplex PCR. The data contain about 26,000 clones, over 60% of them seen just once; the ten biggest clones take up roughly 18%. In regard to this clone: Its cognate antigen is unknown.

The specimen sequenced was CD4+ T cells from PBMCs, cultured in vitro. The TCR sequence derives from a human donor in good health.

CDR3 DNA: TGTGCCAGCAGCCAATCCCCCACCTACGAGCAGTACTTC. This gives the protein CASSQSPTYEQYF. This chain connects TRBV16 to TRBJ2-7, with D hard to call. Trimming removed 0 bases from V and 2 bases from J, with 5 bases in between. Germline loops: CDR1 KGHSY, CDR2 FQNENV. The CDR3 extends over 13 amino acids.